One and the same sample provided the 25 T cell receptor beta chains below, sequenced in a study of blood T cells in healthy people across ages. Next came a second PCR, run for roughly 6 to 11 cycles, which used a sample-barcoded 5' primer along with a J-beta primer mix. TCRdb itself ran the 5' RACE reads through MiXCR, one entry per CDR3 protein. The sample includes 1.5 million to 2 million distinct CDR3 sequences, around half of them seen just once. The sequencing input was blood. The receptors derive from a middle-aged woman in good health.

V usage is TRBV6-5 and J usage is TRBJ2-1; possibly TRBD2 for D (5 bases). Trimming removed 8 bases at V and 5 bases at J, with 13 bases between. The germline V gene encodes CDR1 MNHEY and CDR2 SVGAGI. The CDR3 covers 13 residues. The CDR3 DNA reads TGTGCCAGCCTTTCGGACGGGGACAATGAGCAGTTCTTC. Its protein product is CASLSDGDNEQFF.

This clonotype was recorded a few times. The chain couples TRBV20-1 to TRBJ2-1; no clear D. The CDR3 totals 12 residues. Trimming shortened V by 1 base and J by 8 bases, and 9 bases separated the two germline ends. Germline V gives CDR1 DFQATT, CDR2 SNEGSKA (reference sequence). In nucleotides, the CDR3 is TGCAGTGCTAGAGTGGATTTGGATGAGCAGTTCTTC. Translating gives CSARVDLDEQFF.

This clonotype was recorded a few times. The V and J genes are TRBV5-1 and TRBJ2-3; 7 bases are shared with TRBD1. V lost 6 bases, J lost 1 base, and 8 bases stayed unmatched. CDR3 length: 15 residues. Germline loops: CDR1 SGHRS, CDR2 YFSETQ. The CDR3 DNA follows: TGCGCCAGCACCCAGGGGGACCCGCGCACAGATACGCAGTATTTT. This codes for CASTQGDPRTDTQYF. Drawing the rest from reference TRBV5-1 and TRBJ2-3, the complete variable domain is KAGVTQTPRYLIKTRGQQVTLSCSPISGHRSVSWYQQTPGQGLQFLFEYFSETQRNKGNFPGRFSGRQFSNSRSEMNVSTLELGDSALYLCASTQGDPRTDTQYFGPGTRLTVL.

This clonotype turned up a few times. The chain has TRBV7-2 and TRBJ2-7, with a weak D call TRBD2 (5 bases). The CDR3 contains 14 residues. Germline V gene data show CDR1 as SGHTA and CDR2 as FQGNSA. V was pared by 2 bases and J by 5 bases, with 13 bases between. The DNA of the CDR3 is TGTGCCAGCAGCTTAACCCCGGGGTTGAACGAGCAGTACTTC. It specifies CASSLTPGLNEQYF.

The chain carries TRBV9 and TRBJ2-1; TRBD2 agrees at 10 bases. Germline CDR1 is SGDLS and CDR2 is YYNGEE. This CDR3 is built from 15 residues. The junction had 8 bases not matched to a gene; V was cut back by 4 bases and J by 7 bases. The CDR3, as DNA: TGTGCCAGCAGCCCAAAAGCGGGGGGGTGGAATGAGCAGTTCTTC. This gives the protein CASSPKAGGWNEQFF.

This clonotype was picked up one time. J is TRBJ2-1 and V is TRBV27, with TRBD2 identical over 12 bases. This CDR3 is built from 17 residues. The junction had 11 bases not matched to a gene; V was cut back by 7 bases and J by 4 bases. Looked up from germline, CDR1 is MNHEY and CDR2 is SMNVEV (reference sequence). The CDR3 region is CASTGLAGIPSYNEQFF. The DNA for the CDR3 is TGTGCCAGCACGGGACTAGCGGGCATCCCCTCATACAATGAGCAGTTCTTC.

V and J are TRBV6-5 and TRBJ1-6; D is uncertain. CDR1 MNHEY and CDR2 SVGAGI come from the germline V gene. V lost 0 bases and J lost 0, with 15 bases in between. The CDR3 covers 19 residues. DNA of the CDR3: TGTGCCAGCAGTTACTCGGCTTGGCTGGAGAGCTCCTATAATTCACCCCTCCACTTT. Translating it yields CASSYSAWLESSYNSPLHF.

This clonotype was picked up a small number of times. This sequence joins TRBV4-1 and TRBJ2-3, with a possible D match to TRBD1 (6 bases). Germline CDR1 MGHRA, CDR2 YSYEKL. The V end was cut by 3 bases, the J end by 0 bases, with 19 bases between. The CDR3 consists of 18 residues. Here the CDR3 reads CASSHRLLQGRSTDTQYF. CDR3 coding DNA: TGCGCCAGCAGCCACCGCTTATTACAGGGTCGTAGCACAGATACGCAGTATTTT.

The chain carries TRBV6-6 and TRBJ2-3, with 8 bases fitting TRBD2. J lost 4 bases, V lost 7 bases, and 10 bases had no gene match. The CDR3 covers 15 residues. The V gene's germline CDR1 is MNHNY and CDR2 SVGAGI (reference sequence). The CDR3 reads CASIAPSGSSDTQYF. Written as DNA, the CDR3 is TGTGCCAGCATCGCCCCTAGCGGGTCCTCAGATACGCAGTATTTT.

As for this clonotype: A much larger clone sits a single nucleotide away, making a read error possible. This chain joins TRBV20-1 and TRBJ2-7; D is unclear. The CDR3 runs 11 residues. Germline lookup yields CDR1 DFQATT and CDR2 SNEGSKA (reference sequence). The CDR3 DNA reads as TGCGGTGCTAGTGGCGGCTACGAGCAGTACTTC. Amino acid sequence: CGASGGYEQYF.

The J gene is TRBJ1-2, the V gene TRBV5-1, with D tentatively TRBD1 (6 bases). CDR1 and CDR2 (germline): SGHRS, YFSETQ. V gave up 3 bases and J gave up 4 bases, with 13 bases separating them. The CDR3 runs to 14 residues. CDR3 bases: TGCGCCAGCAGCTCCGATACAGGGCCCTATGGCTACACCTTC. Amino acid sequence: CASSSDTGPYGYTF.

The chain uses TRBV7-9 and TRBJ1-2; the D is unclear. V was clipped by 5 bases and J by 5 bases, with 15 bases between them. Germline V CDR1 and CDR2: SEHNR, FQNEAQ (reference sequence). This CDR3 region has 14 residues. CDR3 amino acids: CASSHNLVVYGYTF. CDR3 DNA: TGTGCCAGCAGCCATAATTTGGTCGTTTATGGCTACACCTTC.

The V and J genes are TRBV4-3 and TRBJ2-7; 8 bases map to TRBD2. Losses at the gene ends were 1 base for V and 2 bases for J; bases not matched to a gene: 7. The CDR3 has 16 residues. Germline values: CDR1 LGHNA, CDR2 YSLEER. This CDR3 reads CASSQGSAGVTYEQYF. The CDR3 coding sequence is TGCGCCAGCAGCCAAGGTTCAGCGGGGGTTACCTACGAGCAGTACTTC.

The chain carries TRBV3-1 and TRBJ2-7; 7 nucleotides agree with TRBD1. The germline V gene encodes CDR1 LGHDT and CDR2 YNNKEL (reference sequence). The CDR3 is 15 amino acids. V dropped 5 bases and J dropped 2; count of bases not matched to a gene: 9. The CDR3 loop is CASSLQDRSPYEQYF. CDR3 coding DNA: TGTGCCAGCAGCTTACAGGACAGGTCACCCTACGAGCAGTACTTC.

This clonotype showed up just a few times. CDR3 nucleotides: TGCGCCAGCAGCTCCGAGCGGGGGGAAGCAGATACGCAGTATTTT. Amino acid sequence: CASSSERGEADTQYF. V gene TRBV5-1 combines with J gene TRBJ2-3; TRBD2 aligns across 9 bases. J lost 4 bases, V lost 3 bases, and 6 bases had no gene match. Germline assignment: CDR1 SGHRS and CDR2 YFSETQ. This CDR3 has 15 residues. Together with reference TRBV5-1 and TRBJ2-3, the CDR3 gives the full variable domain: KAGVTQTPRYLIKTRGQQVTLSCSPISGHRSVSWYQQTPGQGLQFLFEYFSETQRNKGNFPGRFSGRQFSNSRSEMNVSTLELGDSALYLCASSSERGEADTQYFGPGTRLTVL.

This clonotype is a singleton in its sample. V is TRBV12-3 or TRBV12-4 and J is TRBJ2-7; D possibly matches TRBD1 or TRBD2 (5 bases each). The CDR3 length is 13 residues. Trimming pared 5 bases from V and 1 base from J, leaving 9 bases between. The CDR3 nucleotides are TGTGCCAGCAGTGGGGACGAGTCCTACGAGCAGTACTTC. Its protein product is CASSGDESYEQYF.

The genes are TRBV7-2 and TRBJ2-4, with 10 bases that match TRBD2. CDR1 is SGHTA, CDR2 FQGNSA, per germline. The CDR3 has 16 amino acids. Trimming removed 5 bases from V and 6 bases from J; junction bases left unmatched: 10. As DNA, the CDR3 is TGTGCCAGCAGCCAACTAGCGGGGACAGTTGTAAACATTCAGTACTTC. Protein product: CASSQLAGTVVNIQYF.

The CDR3 DNA is TGCGCCAGCAAAAACTCAGGACAGGGTGGCGTCCTGACTTTC. It encodes CASKNSGQGGVLTF. This chain links TRBV5-1 with TRBJ2-6, with 8 bases lining up with TRBD1. Germline values: CDR1 SGHRS, CDR2 YFSETQ. The CDR3 sequence is 14 residues long. V shed 6 bases, J shed 12 bases, and the junction held 11 bases outside the gene matches.

As DNA, the CDR3 is TGTGCCAGCTCCGGGCAGGGGACTGTCGACGAGCAGTACTTC. It specifies CASSGQGTVDEQYF. This chain joins TRBV18 and TRBJ2-7, with D perhaps assigned TRBD1 or TRBD2 (6 bases each). Between the trimmed V and J ends, which lost 6 bases and 5 bases, there was a span of 17 bases. The germline gives CDR1 KGHSH, CDR2 LQKENI. The CDR3 spans 14 residues.

This clonotype has a count of ten or more. One end of the junction varies from germline; a read error may be responsible. J is TRBJ2-5 and V is TRBV5-1; 7 positions agree with TRBD1. This CDR3 contains 14 residues. Per the germline V gene, CDR1 is SGHRS and CDR2 is YFSETQ. The DNA for the CDR3 is TGTGCCAGCAGCCGAGGGGGCCTACAAGAGACCCAGTACTTC. The encoded protein is CASSRGGLQETQYF.

This clonotype was counted only a few times. A single base separates this from a much larger clone, so it may be a read error. The rearrangement uses TRBV25-1 and TRBJ2-3; tentative D call: TRBD2 (5 bases). Per germline, CDR1 MGHDK and CDR2 SYGVNS. Trimming pared 6 bases from V and 6 bases from J, leaving 7 bases between. This CDR3 spans 11 amino acids. CDR3 nucleotide sequence: TGTGCCAGCAGCTGCGGGGATACGCAGTATTTT. Its translation is CASSCGDTQYF. Variable domain in full (rest from reference TRBV25-1 and TRBJ2-3): EADIYQTPRYLVIGTGKKITLECSQTMGHDKMYWYQQDPGMELHLIHYSYGVNSTEKGDLSSESTVSRIRTEHFPLTLESARPSHTSQYLCASSCGDTQYFGPGTRLTVL.

The chain uses TRBV3-1 and TRBJ2-3; maybe TRBD1 (6 bases). Between the trimmed V and J ends, which lost 3 bases and 3 bases, there was a span of 13 bases. Germline V gene sequence: CDR1 LGHDT, CDR2 YNNKEL (reference sequence). The CDR3 length is 15 residues. Written as DNA, the CDR3 is TGTGCCAGCAGCCATTCAGGGGCCCGTACAGATACGCAGTATTTT. It translates to CASSHSGARTDTQYF.

In its sample, this clonotype was seen a few times. The chain couples TRBV4-2 to TRBJ2-5, with 8 bases identical to TRBD2. Germline lookup yields CDR1 LGHNA and CDR2 YNFKEQ. This CDR3 contains 16 residues. The V segment lost 3 bases and the J segment 4 bases; nucleotides outside the gene matches: 10. This chain's CDR3 is CASSHLEAGEVETQYF. The CDR3 DNA reads TGTGCCAGCAGCCACCTGGAAGCGGGGGAGGTAGAGACCCAGTACTTC.

The chain employs TRBV9 and TRBJ1-6; the D is unclear. The V end was cut by 4 bases, the J end by 8 bases, with 13 bases between. The CDR3 totals 14 residues. The germline V gene has CDR1 SGDLS and CDR2 YYNGEE. The CDR3 loop is CASSLRRSDSPLHF. The CDR3 region has the DNA TGTGCCAGCAGCTTACGGAGATCGGATTCACCCCTCCACTTT.

The rearrangement uses TRBV20-1 and TRBJ2-3; D is perhaps TRBD1 (5 bases). This CDR3 has 14 residues. Germline values: CDR1 DFQATT, CDR2 SNEGSKA (reference sequence). V was pared by 4 bases and J by 6 bases, with 17 bases between. The CDR3 sequence: CSATRQGMADTQYF. Here the CDR3 DNA reads TGCAGTGCTACTCGCCAGGGAATGGCGGATACGCAGTATTTT.